A selection of T cell receptor beta chains follows, all from one sample in a study of Ad26.COV2.S vaccination and SARS-CoV-2 variants. The assay was immunoSEQ multiplex PCR, and TCRdb's table has in-frame clones only and misses some. The sample has around 320,000 clones; 86% are singletons. Source: peripheral blood, taken in a trial of Ad26.COV2.S vaccine versus placebo. The receptors stem from a person between 18 and 60 years old who received the Ad26.COV2.S COVID-19 vaccine or a placebo. CDR3s include the opening cysteine and the closing phenylalanine or tryptophan. D genes are given only for firm matches. Clone size is shown for a subset of rows, as once, few, many or a class of expanded clone.

cdr3_nt | cdr3_aa | v_call | d_call | clone_size | j_call
TGCAGCGTTGTCGAGGGGGGCGGTACAGATACGCAGTATTTT | CSVVEGGGTDTQYF | TRBV29-1 | . | . | TRBJ2-3
TGTGCCAGCAGTTTGTGGGGATCCTATGGCTACACCTTC | CASSLWGSYGYTF | TRBV27 | . | once | TRBJ1-2
TGTGCCAGCAGCTTAGGGGTAGCGGGGACTCAAGAGACCCAGTACTTC | CASSLGVAGTQETQYF | TRBV7-3 | TRBD2 | . | TRBJ2-5
TGTGCCAGCAGCAAAGGGGGTAGCCTTGGGACTAGCGGACCCCTCGAGCAGTACTTC | CASSKGGSLGTSGPLEQYF | TRBV21-1 | . | . | TRBJ2-7
TGTGCCAGCAGCCAATCGACAGGAGGTATCGATGGCTACACCTTC | CASSQSTGGIDGYTF | TRBV3-1/TRBV3-2 | . | . | TRBJ1-2
TGTGCCAGCAGCGTTTGGGTGAACACTGAAGCTTTCTTT | CASSVWVNTEAFF | TRBV7-3 | . | . | TRBJ1-1
TGCAGCGTTGTGTTAGCGGGGCTCACAGATACGCAGTATTTT | CSVVLAGLTDTQYF | TRBV29-1 | TRBD2 | . | TRBJ2-3
TGTGCCTGGAGCCTACAGATGAACACTGAAGCTTTCTTT | CAWSLQMNTEAFF | TRBV30 | . | . | TRBJ1-1
TGTGCCAGCAGCCAACAGACCGGACAGGGCGACCACACCTTC | CASSQQTGQGDHTF | TRBV11-2 | TRBD1 | . | TRBJ1-2
TGTGCCAGCAGCCTTCCGGGGGGGTATGGCTACACCTTC | CASSLPGGYGYTF | TRBV5-4 | . | . | TRBJ1-2
TGTGCCAGCAGCCCGGGACTAGCGGGGGACTTCTACGAGCAGTACTTC | CASSPGLAGDFYEQYF | TRBV7-9 | TRBD2 | . | TRBJ2-7
TGTGCCAGCAGCCAACTCCGAGAGACCCAGTACTTC | CASSQLRETQYF | TRBV3-1/TRBV3-2 | . | . | TRBJ2-5
TGTGCCAGCAGCGCCCGGGGACTAGATCACGCCGGGGAGCTGTTTTTT | CASSARGLDHAGELFF | TRBV3-1/TRBV3-2 | TRBD2 | few | TRBJ2-2
TGTGCCAGCTGTTCCCGCCGAAGGGATACTGAAGCTTTCTTT | CASCSRRRDTEAFF | TRBV25-1 | . | . | TRBJ1-1
TGCGCCAGCAGCCCTGGGAGTCGGCCTGACTATGGCTACACCTTC | CASSPGSRPDYGYTF | TRBV5-1 | . | . | TRBJ1-2
TGTGCCAGCAGCTTAATGGCTAGCGGGGGAACAGATACGCAGTATTTT | CASSLMASGGTDTQYF | TRBV7-6 | TRBD2 | few | TRBJ2-3